Below, 22 T cell receptor beta chains from the same sample are listed, as sequenced in a study of blood T cell repertoires in COVID-19. The protocol was immunoSEQ multiplex PCR, while the TCRdb copy is restricted to in-frame clones and leaves out a portion. The sample includes approximately 220,000 clones, approximately 86% of them seen just once. The source material was PBMCs or T cells enriched from blood (not recorded which). These receptors were taken from a woman in her twenties or thirties with acute COVID-19.

The CDR3 DNA reads TGTGCCAGCAGCTTAGTGGGGGCGTCAGGCTACGAGCAGTACTTC. Encoded protein: CASSLVGASGYEQYF. This rearrangement joins TRBV7-9 to TRBJ2-7, with D possibly TRBD1 on 6 matching bases. Germline V gene lookup returns CDR1 SEHNR and CDR2 FQNEAQ (reference sequence). Trimming pared 1 base from V and 3 bases from J, leaving 13 bases between. There are 15 residues in the CDR3.

The genes are TRBV7-2 and TRBJ2-5, with D possibly matching TRBD1 (5 bases). The CDR3 has 14 residues. The V gene's germline CDR1 is SGHTA and CDR2 FQGNSA. Trimming pared 4 bases from V and 4 bases from J, leaving 13 bases between. CDR3 sequence: CASSYQTATETQYF. The DNA for the CDR3 is TGTGCCAGCAGCTACCAGACAGCCACAGAGACCCAGTACTTC.

This rearrangement joins TRBV6-5 to TRBJ1-1; D is unclear. CDR3 length: 14 amino acids. Germline V gene data show CDR1 as MNHEY and CDR2 as SVGAGI. V was clipped by 0 bases and J by 3 bases, with 8 bases between them. CDR3 amino acids: CASSYSWRDTEAFF. The CDR3 nucleotides read TGTGCCAGCAGTTACTCGTGGAGGGACACTGAAGCTTTCTTT.

V gene TRBV29-1 combines with J gene TRBJ1-4, with TRBD1 matching 8 bases. V dropped 3 bases and J dropped 3; count of bases not matched to a gene: 3. Looked up from germline, CDR1 is SQVTM and CDR2 is ANQGSEA. CDR3 length: 14 residues. The CDR3 sequence is CSVDRTGSNEKLFF. For the CDR3, the DNA is TGCAGCGTTGACCGGACAGGGTCTAATGAAAAACTGTTTTTT.

CDR3: CSASLGDSNQPQHF. The CDR3 DNA reads as TGCAGTGCTAGTCTGGGAGATAGCAATCAGCCCCAGCATTTT. The J gene is TRBJ1-5, the V gene TRBV20-1; D unclear. From germline, CDR1 is DFQATT and CDR2 SNEGSKA (reference sequence). Trimming removed 3 bases at V and 0 bases at J, with 9 bases between. The CDR3 length is 14 residues.

For the CDR3, the DNA is TGTGCCAGCAGCCGGGGGGATACCGCAACTAATGAAAAACTGTTTTTT. Translated, it gives CASSRGDTATNEKLFF. The rearrangement links TRBV14 to TRBJ1-4; D might be TRBD1 (5 bases). Germline assignment: CDR1 SGHDN and CDR2 FVKESK. CDR3 size: 16 residues. The V end lost 4 bases, the J end lost 0 bases, and 12 bases lay between the germline ends.

This clone has only one observation. J is TRBJ2-7 and V is TRBV29-1; TRBD1 matches 8 bases. J lost 4 bases, V lost 7 bases, and 9 bases had no gene match. The CDR3 consists of 13 residues. Per the germline V gene, CDR1 is SQVTM and CDR2 is ANQGSEA. The CDR3 region is CSASDREAYEQYF. The CDR3 DNA reads TGCAGCGCCTCGGACAGGGAAGCTTACGAGCAGTACTTC.

V is TRBV18 and J is TRBJ1-2; unclear D gene. Trimming took 6 bases from V and 4 from J, leaving 15 bases between them. CDR1 and CDR2 (germline): KGHSH, LQKENI. The CDR3 loop spans 14 amino acids. CDR3 amino acids: CASSLDLEGYGYTF. In nucleotides, the CDR3 is TGTGCCAGCTCCTTGGACCTAGAGGGCTATGGCTACACCTTC.

The genes are TRBV5-1 and TRBJ1-1, with no clear D. Germline V gives CDR1 SGHRS, CDR2 YFSETQ. This CDR3 is built from 14 residues. Trimming removed 0 bases at V and 1 base at J, with 7 bases between. DNA for the CDR3: TGCGCCAGCAGCTTGGACTCGCGGAACACTGAAGCTTTCTTT. As protein: CASSLDSRNTEAFF.

This rearrangement joins TRBV11-3 to TRBJ1-2, with TRBD1 matching 7 bases. The V and J ends lost 5 bases and 8 bases, in that order; junction bases with no gene match: 8. The CDR3 runs to 13 residues. Germline V gene sequence: CDR1 SGHNT, CDR2 YENEEA. The chain's CDR3 is CASSPRGQCGYTF. Here the CDR3 DNA reads TGTGCCAGCAGCCCTAGGGGACAGTGCGGCTACACCTTC.

This clone was observed at least ten times. The chain couples TRBV19 to TRBJ1-5; maybe TRBD1 (5 bases). This CDR3 region has 17 residues. CDR1 is LNHDA and CDR2 is SQIVND in the germline V gene (reference sequence). V dropped 5 bases and J dropped 1 base, with 18 bases sitting between them. In nucleotides, the CDR3 is TGTGCCAGTAGTTCACCCCCGGGGGGTTTCAGCAATCAGCCCCAGCATTTT. As protein: CASSSPPGGFSNQPQHF.

J is TRBJ2-2 and V is TRBV30; D might be TRBD2 (6 bases). Germline V gene data show CDR1 as GTSNPN and CDR2 as SVGIG (reference sequence). Trimming stripped 0 bases from V and 3 bases from J, with 20 bases between. This CDR3 is built from 18 residues. CDR3 DNA sequence: TGTGCCTGGAGTGTATTTTGGGGATTCGGGGAGGACACCGGGGAGCTGTTTTTT. It codes for CAWSVFWGFGEDTGELFF. The full variable domain, completed using reference TRBV30 and TRBJ2-2, is SQTIHQWPATLVQPVGSPLSLECTVEGTSNPNLYWYRQAAGRGLQLLFYSVGIGQISSEVPQNLSASRPQDRQFILSSKKLLLSDSGFYLCAWSVFWGFGEDTGELFFGEGSRLTVL.

This rearrangement joins TRBV27 to TRBJ1-1; D is perhaps TRBD1 (5 bases). The V gene's germline CDR1 is MNHEY and CDR2 SMNVEV (reference sequence). V lost 0 bases, J lost 2 bases, and 7 bases lay in between. The CDR3 length is 14 residues. The chain's CDR3 is CASSLSQGNTEAFF. The CDR3 DNA reads TGTGCCAGCAGTTTATCTCAGGGAAACACTGAAGCTTTCTTT.

The rearrangement joins TRBV2 to TRBJ2-3; TRBD2 matches at 9 bases. V shed 9 bases and J 0 bases; nucleotides not matched to a gene: 4. Germline V gives CDR1 SNHLY, CDR2 FYNNEI. This CDR3 comprises 14 residues. CDR3 sequence reads: CARAGTSSTDTQYF. CDR3 nucleotides: TGTGCCAGGGCCGGGACTAGCAGCACAGATACGCAGTATTTT.

The rearrangement joins TRBV12-3 or TRBV12-4 to TRBJ1-1, with unresolved D. Trimming removed 5 bases at V and 8 bases at J, with 15 bases between. This CDR3 is 13 amino acids long. As DNA, the CDR3 is TGTGCCAGCAGTGCCACCCGGGTCGGCGAAGCTTTCTTT. Its protein product is CASSATRVGEAFF.

V gene TRBV7-9 combines with J gene TRBJ1-5; the match to TRBD1 covers 7 bases. Germline CDR1 reads SEHNR; CDR2 reads FQNEAQ (reference sequence). The CDR3 contains 15 residues. With V trimmed by 1 base and J by 3 bases, 3 bases remained unmatched. CDR3 protein: CASSLGTGDNQPQHF. Written as DNA, the CDR3 is TGTGCCAGCAGCTTAGGGACAGGAGACAATCAGCCCCAGCATTTT. Together with reference TRBV7-9 and TRBJ1-5, the CDR3 gives the full variable domain: DTGVSQNPRHKITKRGQNVTFRCDPISEHNRLYWYRQTLGQGPEFLTYFQNEAQLEKSRLLSDRFSAERPKGSFSTLEIQRTEQGDSAMYLCASSLGTGDNQPQHFGDGTRLSIL.

V gene TRBV7-2 combines with J gene TRBJ1-2; D not resolved. Per the germline V gene, CDR1 is SGHTA and CDR2 is FQGNSA. The ends were cut back, 0 bases at V and 4 bases at J, with 15 bases in the middle. CDR3 length: 16 amino acids. CDR3 residues: CASSLAAGAAFYGYTF. Written as DNA, the CDR3 is TGTGCCAGCAGCTTAGCCGCCGGAGCCGCCTTCTATGGCTACACCTTC.

The chain joins TRBV5-6 to TRBJ2-1; D gene ambiguous. Trimming left V 2 bases short and J 8 bases short, with 8 bases between. The CDR3 consists of 12 residues. Germline values: CDR1 SGHDT, CDR2 YYEEEE. CDR3: CASSFRGHEQFF. DNA for the CDR3: TGTGCCAGCAGCTTCCGAGGCCATGAGCAGTTCTTC.

The V call is TRBV4-1, the J call TRBJ2-5, with a weak D call TRBD1 (5 bases). The V end lost 2 bases, the J end lost 2 bases, and 9 bases lay between the germline ends. The germline V gene has CDR1 MGHRA and CDR2 YSYEKL. There are 14 residues in the CDR3. Here the CDR3 reads CASSQPDRQETQYF. In DNA form, the CDR3 reads TGCGCCAGCAGCCAACCAGACAGACAAGAGACCCAGTACTTC.

There are a few counts of this clone. The chain employs TRBV6-4 and TRBJ2-7, with D possibly being TRBD1 (6 bases). CDR1 MRHNA and CDR2 SNTAGT come from the germline V gene. V was pared by 3 bases and J by 1 base, with 10 bases between. The CDR3 covers 14 residues. CDR3 amino acids: CASSETGTSYEQYF. CDR3 sequence (DNA): TGTGCCAGCAGTGAAACAGGGACATCCTACGAGCAGTACTTC.

The chain couples TRBV5-1 to TRBJ2-3, with 12 bases aligning to TRBD2. The V and J ends lost 4 bases and 2 bases, in that order; junction bases with no gene match: 5. The CDR3 totals 16 residues. CDR1 is SGHRS and CDR2 is YFSETQ in the germline V gene. CDR3 protein: CASSDTSGGYTDTQYF. The CDR3 DNA sequence: TGCGCCAGCAGCGACACTAGCGGGGGGTACACAGATACGCAGTATTTT.

This chain connects TRBV6-5 to TRBJ1-3, with D hard to call. The V gene's germline CDR1 is MNHEY and CDR2 SVGAGI. The V gene lost 7 bases and the J gene lost 0 bases, with 10 bases spanning the gap. This CDR3 has 14 residues. Here the CDR3 reads CASKPEDSGNTIYF. In nucleotides, the CDR3 is TGTGCCAGCAAACCCGAGGACTCTGGAAACACCATATATTTT.